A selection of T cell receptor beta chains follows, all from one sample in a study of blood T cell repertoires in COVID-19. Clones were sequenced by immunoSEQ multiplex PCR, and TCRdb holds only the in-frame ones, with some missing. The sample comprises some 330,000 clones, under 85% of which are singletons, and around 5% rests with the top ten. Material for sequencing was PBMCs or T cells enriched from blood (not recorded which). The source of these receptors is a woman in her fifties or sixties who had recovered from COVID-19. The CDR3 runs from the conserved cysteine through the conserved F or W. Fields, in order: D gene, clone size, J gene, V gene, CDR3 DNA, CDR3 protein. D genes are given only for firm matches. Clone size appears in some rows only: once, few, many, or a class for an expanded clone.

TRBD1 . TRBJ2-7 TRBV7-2 TGTGCCAGCAGCCTTGGACAGGGCGTGAGTGAGCAGTACTTC CASSLGQGVSEQYF
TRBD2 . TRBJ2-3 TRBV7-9 TGTGCCAGCAGACCCGGGCTGCGGGGGGGCCCGGGTACGCAGTATTTT CASRPGLRGGPGTQYF
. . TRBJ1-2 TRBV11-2 TGTGCCAGCAGCACCCTAAACCCTCTGACGGGTGGCTACACCTTC CASSTLNPLTGGYTF
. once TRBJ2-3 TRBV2 TGTGCCAGCAGGCCCTCAGGGTTGGGCACAGATACGCAGTATTTT CASRPSGLGTDTQYF
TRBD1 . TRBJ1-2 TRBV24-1 TGTGCCACCTGCCCTCTCGGCAGGGGGCCCATCACTAACTATGGCTACACCTTC CATCPLGRGPITNYGYTF
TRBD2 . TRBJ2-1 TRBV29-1 TGCAGCGTTGAAGCCCCGCAAGCGGGGGTATACAATGAGCAGTTCTTC CSVEAPQAGVYNEQFF
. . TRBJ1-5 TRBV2 TGTGCCAGCAGTGATTCACCGGGACAACCTACTCAGCCCCAGCATTTT CASSDSPGQPTQPQHF
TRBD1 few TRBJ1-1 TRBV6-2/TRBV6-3 TGTGCCAGCAGTGAGACAGGGGATGAAGCTTTCTTT CASSETGDEAFF
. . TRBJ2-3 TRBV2 TGTGCCAGCAGTGATGGCAGCACAGATACGCAGTATTTT CASSDGSTDTQYF
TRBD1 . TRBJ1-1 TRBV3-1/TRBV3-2 TGTGCCAGCAGCCAAGAAGGGGGCGCTGAAGCTTTCTTT CASSQEGGAEAFF
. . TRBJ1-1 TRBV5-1 TGCGCCAGCAGCTTGGAAGGAGGTCTGGTTTTGAACACTGAAGCTTTCTTT CASSLEGGLVLNTEAFF
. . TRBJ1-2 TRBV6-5 TGTGCCAGCAGCCCCCAGGGGTGGGGCTACACCTTC CASSPQGWGYTF
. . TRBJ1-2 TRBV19 TGTGCCACGGGGGATTCCCCGAACTATGGCTACACCTTC CATGDSPNYGYTF
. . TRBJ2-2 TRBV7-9 TGTGCCAGCAGCCCCCGGGGGACCGGGGAGCTGTTTTTT CASSPRGTGELFF
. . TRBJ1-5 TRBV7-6 TGTGCCAGCAGCTTAGAGGGGGGGGACATCAATCAGCCCCAGCATTTT CASSLEGGDINQPQHF
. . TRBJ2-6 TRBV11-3 TGTGCCAGCAGCTTAGATCTCACAGGGCTTATTTCTGGGGCCAACGTCCTGACTTTC CASSLDLTGLISGANVLTF
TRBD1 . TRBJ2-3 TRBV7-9 TGTGCCAGCAGCTTACCAACCGGGACAGACCAAACCTTCACAGATACGCAGTATTTT CASSLPTGTDQTFTDTQYF
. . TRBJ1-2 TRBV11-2 TGTGCCAGCAGCTTCCTCAGGGTATCGACTCATGGCTACACCTTC CASSFLRVSTHGYTF
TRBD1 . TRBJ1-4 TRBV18 TGTGCCAGCTCACCATACAGGGGGCTCGAGAATGAAAAACTGTTTTTT CASSPYRGLENEKLFF
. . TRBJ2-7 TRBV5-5 TGTGCCAGCAGCTTGCGATTCACCGTAGCCGGATACGAGCAGTACTTC CASSLRFTVAGYEQYF
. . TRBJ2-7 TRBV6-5 TGTGCCAGCAGCTCCCGCCCCAGCTCCTACGAGCAGTACTTC CASSSRPSSYEQYF
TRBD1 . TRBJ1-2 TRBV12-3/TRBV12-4 TGTGCCAGCCAGACAGGGCCCGGCTATGGCTACACCTTC CASQTGPGYGYTF
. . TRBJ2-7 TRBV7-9 TGTGCCAGCAGCATCGGCACAGGGTCCGCCTCCTACGAGCAGTACTTC CASSIGTGSASYEQYF
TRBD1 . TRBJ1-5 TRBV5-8 TGTGCCAGCAGCTTCTACGGACAGGGAGACCAGCCCCAGCATTTT CASSFYGQGDQPQHF
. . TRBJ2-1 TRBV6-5 TGTGCCAGCAAAAACCCGGGTGAGCAGTTCTTC CASKNPGEQFF
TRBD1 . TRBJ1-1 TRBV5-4 TGTGCCAGCAGCTTTACAGGGGTGAATACTGAAGCTTTCTTT CASSFTGVNTEAFF
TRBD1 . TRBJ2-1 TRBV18 TGTGCCAGCTCACCACAGGGGGCGCGTAATGAGCAGTTCTTC CASSPQGARNEQFF
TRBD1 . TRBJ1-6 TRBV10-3 TGTGCCATCAGTGCCCAACCCACAGGGGGTAGTTCACCCCTCCACTTT CAISAQPTGGSSPLHF
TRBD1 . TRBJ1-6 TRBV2 TGTGCCAGCAGTGGGCAGGGGGTCAGGGGTTCACCCCTCCACTTT CASSGQGVRGSPLHF
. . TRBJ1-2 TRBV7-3 TGTGCCAGCAGCTTAGCGGGGGCGTCCCCCTATGGCTACACCTTC CASSLAGASPYGYTF
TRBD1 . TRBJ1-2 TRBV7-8 TGTGCCAGCAGCTCTCGAAAGATCAGGGGGCTTTACTATGGCTACACCTTC CASSSRKIRGLYYGYTF
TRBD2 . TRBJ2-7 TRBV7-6 TGTGCCAGCAGTTTAGCGGGAGGCGGCCCCTACGAGCAGTACTTC CASSLAGGGPYEQYF
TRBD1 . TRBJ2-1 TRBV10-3 TGTGCCATCAGTGAGTCGCCGGGACAGGGTAAGGACAATGAGCAGTTCTTC CAISESPGQGKDNEQFF
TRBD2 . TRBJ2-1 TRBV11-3 TGTGCCAGCAGCTTAGGCGGGGGGGCCTGGAATGAGCAGTTCTTC CASSLGGGAWNEQFF
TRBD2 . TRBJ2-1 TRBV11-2 TGTGCCAGCAGCGCGAGACCCCAAATAGCGGGGGGACACAATGAGCAGTTCTTC CASSARPQIAGGHNEQFF
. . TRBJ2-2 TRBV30 TGTGCCTGGAAACCTGGCGGGTCCGTCACCGGGGAGCTGTTTTTT CAWKPGGSVTGELFF